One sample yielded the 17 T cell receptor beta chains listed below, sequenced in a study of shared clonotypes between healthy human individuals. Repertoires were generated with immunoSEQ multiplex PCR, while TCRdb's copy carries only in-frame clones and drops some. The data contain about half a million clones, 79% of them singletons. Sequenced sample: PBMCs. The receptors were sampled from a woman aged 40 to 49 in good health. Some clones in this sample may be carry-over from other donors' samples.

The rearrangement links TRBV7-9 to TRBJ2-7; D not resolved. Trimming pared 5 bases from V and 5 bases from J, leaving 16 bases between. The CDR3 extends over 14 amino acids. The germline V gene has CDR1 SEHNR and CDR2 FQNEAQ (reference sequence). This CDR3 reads CASSPSWAADEQYF. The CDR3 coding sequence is TGTGCCAGCAGCCCGTCATGGGCGGCGGACGAGCAGTACTTC.

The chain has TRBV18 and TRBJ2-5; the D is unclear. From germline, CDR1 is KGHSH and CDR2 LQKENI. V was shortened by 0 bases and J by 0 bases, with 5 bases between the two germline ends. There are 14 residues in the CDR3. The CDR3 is CASSPPTDQETQYF. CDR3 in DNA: TGTGCCAGCTCACCACCAACCGACCAAGAGACCCAGTACTTC.

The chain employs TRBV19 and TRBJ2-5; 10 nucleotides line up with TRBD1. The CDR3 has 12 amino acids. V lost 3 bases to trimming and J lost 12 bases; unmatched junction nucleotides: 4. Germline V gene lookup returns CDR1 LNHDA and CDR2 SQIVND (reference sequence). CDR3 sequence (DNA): TGTGCCAGTAGTATCCGGGACAGGGGAAAGTACTTC. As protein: CASSIRDRGKYF.

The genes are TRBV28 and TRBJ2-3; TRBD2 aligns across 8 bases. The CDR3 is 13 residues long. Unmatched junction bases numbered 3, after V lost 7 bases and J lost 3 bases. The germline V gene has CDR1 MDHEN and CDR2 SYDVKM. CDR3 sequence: CASTRGGTDTQYF. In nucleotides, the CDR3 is TGTGCCAGCACCCGGGGGGGAACAGATACGCAGTATTTT. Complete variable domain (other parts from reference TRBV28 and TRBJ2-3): DVKVTQSSRYLVKRTGEKVFLECVQDMDHENMFWYRQDPGLGLRLIYFSYDVKMKEKGDIPEGYSVSREKKERFSLILESASTNQTSMYLCASTRGGTDTQYFGPGTRLTVL.

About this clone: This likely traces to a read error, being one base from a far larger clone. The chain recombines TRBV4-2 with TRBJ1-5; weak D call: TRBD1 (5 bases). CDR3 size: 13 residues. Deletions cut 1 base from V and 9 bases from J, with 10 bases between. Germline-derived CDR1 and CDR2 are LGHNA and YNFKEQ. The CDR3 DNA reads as TGTGCCAGCAGCCAAGGGGACGGTCGGCCCCAGCATTTT. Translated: CASSQGDGRPQHF.

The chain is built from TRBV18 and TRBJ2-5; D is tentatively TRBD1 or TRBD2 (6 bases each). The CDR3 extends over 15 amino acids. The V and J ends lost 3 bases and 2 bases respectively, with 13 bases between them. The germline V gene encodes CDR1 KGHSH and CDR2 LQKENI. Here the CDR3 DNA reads TGTGCCAGCTCACCGGGGGGCCTGGGACAAGAGACCCAGTACTTC. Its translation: CASSPGGLGQETQYF.

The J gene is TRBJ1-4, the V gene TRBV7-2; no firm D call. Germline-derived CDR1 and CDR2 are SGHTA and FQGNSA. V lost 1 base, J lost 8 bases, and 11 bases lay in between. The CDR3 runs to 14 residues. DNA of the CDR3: TGTGCCAGCAGCTTAGGGGGATTGCGGGAAAAACTGTTTTTT. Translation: CASSLGGLREKLFF.

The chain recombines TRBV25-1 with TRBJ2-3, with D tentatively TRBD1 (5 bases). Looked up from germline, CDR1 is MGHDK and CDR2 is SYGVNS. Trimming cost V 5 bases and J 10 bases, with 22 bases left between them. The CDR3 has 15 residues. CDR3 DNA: TGTGCCAGCAGTCGCCAGGGTAGTTCTGCTCGGTCGCAGTATTTT. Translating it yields CASSRQGSSARSQYF.

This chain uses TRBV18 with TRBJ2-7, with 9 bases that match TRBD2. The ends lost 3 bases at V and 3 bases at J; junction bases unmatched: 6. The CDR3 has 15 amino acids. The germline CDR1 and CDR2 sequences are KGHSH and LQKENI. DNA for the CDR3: TGTGCCAGCTCACCTCCGGCTAGCGGGATCTACGAGCAGTACTTC. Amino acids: CASSPPASGIYEQYF.

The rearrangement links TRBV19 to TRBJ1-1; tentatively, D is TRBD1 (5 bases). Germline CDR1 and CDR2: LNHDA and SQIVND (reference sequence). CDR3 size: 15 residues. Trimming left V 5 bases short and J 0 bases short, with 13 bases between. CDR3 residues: CASSRTPQVNTEAFF. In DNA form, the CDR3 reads TGTGCCAGTAGTCGAACCCCACAGGTGAACACTGAAGCTTTCTTT.

DNA for the CDR3: TGTGCCAGCAGCTTAGTGGGGGCCTACGAGCAGTACTTC. Encoded protein: CASSLVGAYEQYF. V is TRBV13 and J is TRBJ2-7; D is perhaps TRBD1 or TRBD2 (5 bases each). CDR3 length equals 13 residues. V gave up 1 base and J gave up 2 bases, with 6 bases separating them. The germline V gene encodes CDR1 PRHDT and CDR2 FYEKMQ (reference sequence).

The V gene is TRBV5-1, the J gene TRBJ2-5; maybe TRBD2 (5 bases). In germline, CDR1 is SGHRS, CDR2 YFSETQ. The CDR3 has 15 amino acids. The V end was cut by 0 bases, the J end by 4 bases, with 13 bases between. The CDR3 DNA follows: TGCGCCAGCAGCTTGGGAGGGTTGTCGGGAGAGACCCAGTACTTC. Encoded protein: CASSLGGLSGETQYF. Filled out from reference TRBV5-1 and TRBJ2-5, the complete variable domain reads KAGVTQTPRYLIKTRGQQVTLSCSPISGHRSVSWYQQTPGQGLQFLFEYFSETQRNKGNFPGRFSGRQFSNSRSEMNVSTLELGDSALYLCASSLGGLSGETQYFGPGTRLLVL.

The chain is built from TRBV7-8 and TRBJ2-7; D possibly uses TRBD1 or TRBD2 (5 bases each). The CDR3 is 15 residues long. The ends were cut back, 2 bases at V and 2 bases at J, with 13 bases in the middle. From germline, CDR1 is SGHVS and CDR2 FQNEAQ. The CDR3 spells CASSLPPGPTYEQYF. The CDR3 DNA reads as TGTGCCAGCAGCTTACCCCCGGGGCCGACCTACGAGCAGTACTTC.

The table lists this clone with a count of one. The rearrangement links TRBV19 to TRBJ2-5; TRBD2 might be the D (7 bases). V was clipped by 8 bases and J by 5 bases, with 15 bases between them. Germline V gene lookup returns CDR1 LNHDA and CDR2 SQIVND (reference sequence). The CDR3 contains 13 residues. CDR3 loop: CASSRGGYETQYF. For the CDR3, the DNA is TGTGCCAGTTCTAGGGGGGGCTACGAGACCCAGTACTTC. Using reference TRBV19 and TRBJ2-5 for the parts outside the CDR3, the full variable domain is DGGITQSPKYLFRKEGQNVTLSCEQNLNHDAMYWYRQDPGQGLRLIYYSQIVNDFQKGDIAEGYSVSREKKESFPLTVTSAQKNPTAFYLCASSRGGYETQYFGPGTRLLVL.

The CDR3 here is CASSAGGQLSDTQYF. The CDR3 DNA reads TGCGCCAGCAGCGCCGGGGGACAGCTTTCAGATACGCAGTATTTT. The chain is built from TRBV5-1 and TRBJ2-3, with D perhaps TRBD1 (7 bases). Germline V CDR1 and CDR2: SGHRS, YFSETQ. V was shortened by 4 bases and J by 4 bases, with 16 bases between the two germline ends. The CDR3 is 15 residues long.

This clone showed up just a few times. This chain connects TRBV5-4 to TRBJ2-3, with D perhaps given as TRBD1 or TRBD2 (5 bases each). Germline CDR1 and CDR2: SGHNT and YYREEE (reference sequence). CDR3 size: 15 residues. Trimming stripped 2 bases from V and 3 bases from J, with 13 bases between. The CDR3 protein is CASSLEGRSTDTQYF. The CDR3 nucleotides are TGTGCCAGCAGCTTAGAGGGACGGTCGACAGATACGCAGTATTTT.

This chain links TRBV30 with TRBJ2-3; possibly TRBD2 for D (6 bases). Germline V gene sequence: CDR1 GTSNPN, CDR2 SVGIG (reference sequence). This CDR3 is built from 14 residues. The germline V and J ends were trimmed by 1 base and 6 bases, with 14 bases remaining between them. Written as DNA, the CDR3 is TGTGCCTGGAGTGGGTACGGGAGTCCGGATACGCAGTATTTT. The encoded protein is CAWSGYGSPDTQYF. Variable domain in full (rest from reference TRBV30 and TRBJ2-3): SQTIHQWPATLVQPVGSPLSLECTVEGTSNPNLYWYRQAAGRGLQLLFYSVGIGQISSEVPQNLSASRPQDRQFILSSKKLLLSDSGFYLCAWSGYGSPDTQYFGPGTRLTVL.